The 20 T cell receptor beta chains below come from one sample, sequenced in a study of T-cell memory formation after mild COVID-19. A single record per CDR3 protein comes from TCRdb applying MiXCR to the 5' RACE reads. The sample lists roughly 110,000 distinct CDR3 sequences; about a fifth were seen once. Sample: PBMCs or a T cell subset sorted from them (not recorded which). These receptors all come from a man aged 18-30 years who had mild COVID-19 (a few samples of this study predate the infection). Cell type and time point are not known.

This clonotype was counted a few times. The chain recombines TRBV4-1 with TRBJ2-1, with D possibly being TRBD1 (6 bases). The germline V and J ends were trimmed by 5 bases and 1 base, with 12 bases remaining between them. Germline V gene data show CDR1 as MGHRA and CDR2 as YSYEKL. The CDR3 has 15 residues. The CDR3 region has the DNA TGCGCCAGCAGCGACCGACAGGCTTCCTACAATGAGCAGTTCTTC. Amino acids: CASSDRQASYNEQFF.

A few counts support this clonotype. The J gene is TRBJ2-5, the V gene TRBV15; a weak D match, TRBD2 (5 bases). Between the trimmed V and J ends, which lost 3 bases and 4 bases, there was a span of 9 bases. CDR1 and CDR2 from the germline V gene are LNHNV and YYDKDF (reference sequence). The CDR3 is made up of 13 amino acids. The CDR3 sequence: CATSSTRGETQYF. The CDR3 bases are TGTGCCACCAGCAGCACTAGAGGAGAGACCCAGTACTTC.

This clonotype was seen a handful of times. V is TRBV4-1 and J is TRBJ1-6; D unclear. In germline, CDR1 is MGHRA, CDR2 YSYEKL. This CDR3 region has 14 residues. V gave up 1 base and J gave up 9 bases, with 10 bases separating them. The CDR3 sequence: CASSQVFLGSPLHF. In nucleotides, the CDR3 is TGCGCCAGCAGCCAAGTGTTTCTGGGTTCACCCCTCCACTTT.

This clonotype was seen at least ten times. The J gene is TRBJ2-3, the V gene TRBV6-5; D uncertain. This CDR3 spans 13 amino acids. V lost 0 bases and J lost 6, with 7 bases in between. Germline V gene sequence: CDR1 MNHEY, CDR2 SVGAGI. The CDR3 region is CASSYSSGDTQYF. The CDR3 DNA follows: TGTGCCAGCAGTTACTCATCCGGGGATACGCAGTATTTT.

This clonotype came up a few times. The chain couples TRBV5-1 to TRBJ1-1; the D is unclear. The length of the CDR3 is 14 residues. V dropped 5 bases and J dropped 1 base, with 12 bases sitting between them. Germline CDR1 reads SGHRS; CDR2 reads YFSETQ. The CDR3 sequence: CASSWKEGNTEAFF. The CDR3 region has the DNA TGCGCCAGCAGTTGGAAGGAGGGGAACACTGAAGCTTTCTTT.

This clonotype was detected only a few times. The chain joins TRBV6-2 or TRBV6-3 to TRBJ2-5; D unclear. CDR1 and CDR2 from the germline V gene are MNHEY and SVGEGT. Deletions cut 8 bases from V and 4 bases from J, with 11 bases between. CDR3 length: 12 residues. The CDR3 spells CASYRWGETQYF. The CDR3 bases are TGTGCCAGCTATCGTTGGGGAGAGACCCAGTACTTC.

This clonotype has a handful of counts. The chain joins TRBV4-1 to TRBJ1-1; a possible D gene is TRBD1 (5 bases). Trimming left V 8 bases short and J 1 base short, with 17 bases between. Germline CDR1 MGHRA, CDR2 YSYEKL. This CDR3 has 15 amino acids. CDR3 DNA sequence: TGCGCCAGCGAAGGGGAGTGGGGCCAGAACACTGAAGCTTTCTTT. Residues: CASEGEWGQNTEAFF.

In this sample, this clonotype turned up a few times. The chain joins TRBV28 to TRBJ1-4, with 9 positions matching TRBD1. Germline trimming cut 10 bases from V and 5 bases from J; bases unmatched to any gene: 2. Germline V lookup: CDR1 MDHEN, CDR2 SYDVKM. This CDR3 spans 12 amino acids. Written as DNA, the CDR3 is TGTGCCACACAGGGGGCGAATGAAAAACTGTTTTTT. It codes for CATQGANEKLFF.

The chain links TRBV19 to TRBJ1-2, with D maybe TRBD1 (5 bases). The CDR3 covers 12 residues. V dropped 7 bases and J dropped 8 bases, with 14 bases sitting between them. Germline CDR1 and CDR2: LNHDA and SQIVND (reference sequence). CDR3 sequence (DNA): TGTGCCAGTATGTCAGGGTGGCCCGGCTACACCTTC. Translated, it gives CASMSGWPGYTF.

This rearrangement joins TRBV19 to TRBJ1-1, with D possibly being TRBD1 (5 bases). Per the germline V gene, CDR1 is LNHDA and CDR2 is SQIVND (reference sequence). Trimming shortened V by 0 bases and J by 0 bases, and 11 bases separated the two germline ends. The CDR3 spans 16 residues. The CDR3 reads CASSIDRGRMNTEAFF. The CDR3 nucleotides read TGTGCCAGTAGTATAGATCGGGGCAGGATGAACACTGAAGCTTTCTTT.

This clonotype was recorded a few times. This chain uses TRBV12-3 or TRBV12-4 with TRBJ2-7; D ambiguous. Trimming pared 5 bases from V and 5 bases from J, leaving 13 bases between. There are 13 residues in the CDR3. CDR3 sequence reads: CASSPGGVNEQYF. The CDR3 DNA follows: TGTGCCAGCAGTCCGGGTGGGGTCAACGAGCAGTACTTC.

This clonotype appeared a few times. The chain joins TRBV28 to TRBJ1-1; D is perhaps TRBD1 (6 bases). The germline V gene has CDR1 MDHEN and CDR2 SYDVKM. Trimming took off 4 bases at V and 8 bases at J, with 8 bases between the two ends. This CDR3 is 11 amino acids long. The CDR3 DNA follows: TGTGCCAGCAGTTGGGGGCGGGAAGCTTTCTTT. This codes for CASSWGREAFF.

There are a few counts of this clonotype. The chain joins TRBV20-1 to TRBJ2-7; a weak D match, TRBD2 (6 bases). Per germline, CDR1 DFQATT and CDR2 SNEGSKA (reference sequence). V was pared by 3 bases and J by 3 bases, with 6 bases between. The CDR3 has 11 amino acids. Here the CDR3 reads CSARRDYEQYV. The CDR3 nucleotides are TGCAGTGCTAGGCGGGACTACGAGCAGTACGTC.

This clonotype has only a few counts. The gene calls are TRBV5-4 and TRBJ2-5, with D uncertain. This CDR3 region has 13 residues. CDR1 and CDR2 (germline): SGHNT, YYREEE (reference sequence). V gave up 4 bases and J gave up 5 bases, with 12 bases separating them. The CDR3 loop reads CASSPRPLETQYF. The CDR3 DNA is TGTGCCAGCAGCCCCCGCCCCTTGGAGACCCAGTACTTC. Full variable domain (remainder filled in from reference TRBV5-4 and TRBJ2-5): ETGVTQSPTHLIKTRGQQVTLRCSSQSGHNTVSWYQQALGQGPQFIFQYYREEENGRGNFPPRFSGLQFPNYSSELNVNALELDDSALYLCASSPRPLETQYFGPGTRLLVL.

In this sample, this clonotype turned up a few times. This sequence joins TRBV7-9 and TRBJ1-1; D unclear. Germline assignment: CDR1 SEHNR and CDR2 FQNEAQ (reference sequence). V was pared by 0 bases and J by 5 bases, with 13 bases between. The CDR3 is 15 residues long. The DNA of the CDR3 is TGTGCCAGCAGCTTAGCCAGGAATCGGGAAACTGAAGCTTTCTTT. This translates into CASSLARNRETEAFF.

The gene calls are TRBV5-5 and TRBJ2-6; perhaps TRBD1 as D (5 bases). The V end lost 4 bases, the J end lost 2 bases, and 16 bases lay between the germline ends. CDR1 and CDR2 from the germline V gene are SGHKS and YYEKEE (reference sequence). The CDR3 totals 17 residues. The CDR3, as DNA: TGTGCCAGCAGCCCTAGTGGAAGGGGCGCTGGGGCCAACGTCCTGACTTTC. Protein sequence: CASSPSGRGAGANVLTF.

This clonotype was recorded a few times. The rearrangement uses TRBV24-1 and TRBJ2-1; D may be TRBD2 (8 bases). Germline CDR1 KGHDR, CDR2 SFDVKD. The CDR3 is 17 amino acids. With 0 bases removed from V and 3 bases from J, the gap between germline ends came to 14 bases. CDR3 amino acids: CATSDLGDSGGYNEQFF. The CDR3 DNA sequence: TGTGCCACCAGTGATTTGGGGGACAGCGGGGGCTACAATGAGCAGTTCTTC.

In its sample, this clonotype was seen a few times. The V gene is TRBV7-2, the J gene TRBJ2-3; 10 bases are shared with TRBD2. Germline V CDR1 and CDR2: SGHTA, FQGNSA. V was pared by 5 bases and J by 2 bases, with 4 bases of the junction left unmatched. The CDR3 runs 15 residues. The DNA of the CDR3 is TGTGCCAGCAGCGCGACTAGCGGGTACACAGATACGCAGTATTTT. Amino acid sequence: CASSATSGYTDTQYF.

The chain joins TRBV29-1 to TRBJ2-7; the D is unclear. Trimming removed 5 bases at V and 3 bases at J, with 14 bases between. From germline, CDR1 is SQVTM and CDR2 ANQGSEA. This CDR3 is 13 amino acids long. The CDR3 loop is CSVRVAGRYEQYV. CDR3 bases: TGCAGCGTTCGAGTGGCCGGGCGCTACGAGCAGTACGTC.

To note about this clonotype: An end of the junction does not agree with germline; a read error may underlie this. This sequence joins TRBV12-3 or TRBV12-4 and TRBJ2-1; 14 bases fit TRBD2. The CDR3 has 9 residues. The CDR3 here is CASGLAGGF. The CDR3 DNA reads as TGTGCCAGCGGACTAGCGGGGGGCTTC.